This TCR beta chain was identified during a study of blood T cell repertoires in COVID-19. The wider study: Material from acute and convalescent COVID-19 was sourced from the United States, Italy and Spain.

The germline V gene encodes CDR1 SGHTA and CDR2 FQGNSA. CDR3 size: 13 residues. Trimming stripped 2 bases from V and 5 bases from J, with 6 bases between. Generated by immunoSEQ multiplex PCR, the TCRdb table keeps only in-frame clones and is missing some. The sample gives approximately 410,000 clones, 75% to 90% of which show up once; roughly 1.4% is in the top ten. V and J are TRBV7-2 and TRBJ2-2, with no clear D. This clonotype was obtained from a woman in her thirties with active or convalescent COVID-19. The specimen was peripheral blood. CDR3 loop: CASSLIFTGELFF. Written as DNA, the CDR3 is TGTGCCAGCAGCTTAATCTTTACCGGGGAGCTGTTTTTT.